This passage covers 8 T cell receptor beta chains from one sample sequenced in a study of cytomegalovirus exposure and HLA in healthy donors. The primer mix had 60 Vbeta and 13 Jbeta primers. Sequenced by immunoSEQ multiplex PCR; TCRdb stores in-frame clones only, minus some. The table records 30,000 to 45,000 clones, 84% of them present only once. Sequencing was performed on PBMCs. These receptors were taken from a woman between 18 and 29 years old in good health and CMV-seronegative.

This chain connects TRBV7-2 to TRBJ1-5; unclear D gene. With 5 bases removed from V and 2 bases from J, the gap between germline ends came to 16 bases. CDR1 and CDR2 from the germline V gene are SGHTA and FQGNSA. The CDR3 is 16 amino acids. CDR3 sequence reads: CASSRIAVGGNQPQHF. As DNA, the CDR3 is TGTGCCAGCAGCAGAATCGCGGTTGGAGGCAATCAGCCCCAGCATTTT.

This clone was recorded only once. The V and J genes are TRBV4-1 and TRBJ2-5; 8 bases agree with TRBD1. The CDR3 loop spans 15 amino acids. Germline CDR1 and CDR2: MGHRA and YSYEKL. V lost 0 bases and J lost 5; bases outside the gene matches: 5. The chain's CDR3 is CASSQEGRGQETQYF. The CDR3 DNA reads as TGCGCCAGCAGCCAAGAGGGCAGGGGGCAGGAGACCCAGTACTTC.

This chain joins TRBV11-3 and TRBJ2-5; D possibly corresponds to TRBD2 (6 bases). Germline CDR1 is SGHNT and CDR2 is YENEEA. Trimming left V 1 base short and J 5 bases short, with 8 bases between. This CDR3 is 13 amino acids long. DNA for the CDR3: TGTGCCAGCAGCTTAGGGGCGGGGGAGACCCAGTACTTC. This encodes CASSLGAGETQYF.

This clone has only a few counts. This sequence joins TRBV5-6 and TRBJ2-2, with TRBD2 matching over 8 bases. V lost 1 base, J lost 7 bases, and 6 bases stayed unmatched. The CDR3 length is 15 residues. Looked up from germline, CDR1 is SGHDT and CDR2 is YYEEEE. The CDR3 bases are TGTGCCAGCAGCTTGACGGGGGGGCCTGGCGGGGAGCTGTTTTTT. Protein sequence: CASSLTGGPGGELFF.

This chain uses TRBV19 with TRBJ2-7; TRBD1 matches at 8 bases. Germline V gene data show CDR1 as LNHDA and CDR2 as SQIVND (reference sequence). V lost 5 bases to trimming and J lost 7 bases; unmatched junction nucleotides: 10. CDR3 length: 14 residues. CDR3 DNA sequence: TGTGCCAGTAGTTTCCGACAGGGGTCATGGGAGCAGTACTTC. Residues: CASSFRQGSWEQYF.

The rearrangement uses TRBV18 and TRBJ1-6; D unclear. Trimming cost V 6 bases and J 2 bases, with 17 bases left between them. Germline values: CDR1 KGHSH, CDR2 LQKENI. CDR3 length equals 17 residues. The CDR3 region has the DNA TGTGCCAGCTCCCCGGGAGAGGGAGATCCCTATAATTCACCCCTCCACTTT. Amino acids: CASSPGEGDPYNSPLHF.

The chain has TRBV19 and TRBJ2-5; D might be TRBD2 (6 bases). There are 14 residues in the CDR3. The V gene lost 5 bases and the J gene lost 5 bases, with 15 bases spanning the gap. The germline CDR1 and CDR2 sequences are LNHDA and SQIVND (reference sequence). The CDR3: CASSPAAGLETQYF. As DNA, the CDR3 is TGTGCCAGTAGTCCGGCGGCGGGGCTGGAGACCCAGTACTTC.

J is TRBJ2-2 and V is TRBV5-1; 7 nucleotides agree with TRBD2. CDR1 SGHRS and CDR2 YFSETQ come from the germline V gene. Losses at the gene ends were 7 bases for V and 1 base for J; bases not matched to a gene: 4. This CDR3 contains 14 residues. CDR3 sequence: CASGSGENTGELFF. The CDR3 region has the DNA TGCGCCAGCGGAAGCGGGGAGAACACCGGGGAGCTGTTTTTT. Full variable domain (outside the CDR3, taken from reference TRBV5-1 and TRBJ2-2): KAGVTQTPRYLIKTRGQQVTLSCSPISGHRSVSWYQQTPGQGLQFLFEYFSETQRNKGNFPGRFSGRQFSNSRSEMNVSTLELGDSALYLCASGSGENTGELFFGEGSRLTVL.